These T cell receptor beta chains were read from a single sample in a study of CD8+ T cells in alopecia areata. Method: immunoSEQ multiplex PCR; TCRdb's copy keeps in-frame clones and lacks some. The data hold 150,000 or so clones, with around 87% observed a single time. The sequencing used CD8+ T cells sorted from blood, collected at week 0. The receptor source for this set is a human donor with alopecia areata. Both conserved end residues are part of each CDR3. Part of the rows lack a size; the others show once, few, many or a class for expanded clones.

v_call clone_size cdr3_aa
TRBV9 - CASSVGGGLNTEAFF
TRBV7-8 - CASSADRWNQPQHF
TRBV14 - CASSQDRPSGLMDEQFF
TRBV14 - CASSQQLGTDSEKLFF
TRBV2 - CASLGLAGETQYF
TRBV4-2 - CASSQAGLGNIQYF
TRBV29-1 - CSVPLGAGGYTF
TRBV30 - CAWSVPSATNYGYTF
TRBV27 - CASSLAMNTEAFF
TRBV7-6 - CASSLGEGRESTEAFF
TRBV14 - CASSLNNNEQFF
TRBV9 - CASSVAPSGTTTSGANVLTF
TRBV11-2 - CASSLDQWGGEAKNIQYF
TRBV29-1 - CSVDRPNNEQFF
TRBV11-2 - CASSLGLNEQFF
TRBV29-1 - CSVEPQGRRYGYTF
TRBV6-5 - CASSWGQGLTGELFF
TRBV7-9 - CASSASTSGDTGELFF
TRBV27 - CASSSLAGGGADTQYF
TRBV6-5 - CASSPSPSGLNEQFF
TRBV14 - CASSPRTGTRMNTEAFF
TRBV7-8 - CASSLAPGGLAHYEQYF
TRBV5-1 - CASSFRGRMNTDTQYF
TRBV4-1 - CASSQAWTGGNTEAFF
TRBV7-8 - CASSLVGGIYEQYF
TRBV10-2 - CASRDGSSYEQYF
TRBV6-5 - CASSYHQRGDGYTF
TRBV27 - CASTKAGYQETQYF
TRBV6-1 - CASSDTEFGPYEQYF
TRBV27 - CASSFGQAVGSGANVLTF
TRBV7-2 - CASSILQGLMNTEAFF
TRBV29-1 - CSVEDPAYQETQYF
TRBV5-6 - CASSWTVNEQFF
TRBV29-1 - CSVESAGISYEQYF
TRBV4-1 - CASSQGRKYEQFF
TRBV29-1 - CSGEGGIDNEQFF
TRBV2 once CASTGLQSYEQYF
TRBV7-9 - CASSPTGTRSYEQYF
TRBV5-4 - CASSTTAQEQYF
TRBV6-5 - CASSKAGTNNEQFF